The source of this T cell receptor (beta chain) is a study of blood T cell repertoires in COVID-19. The V gene end was trimmed by 1 base and the J gene end by 4 bases; junction bases not matched to a gene: 3. Per the germline V gene, CDR1 is SQVTM and CDR2 is ANQGSEA. This CDR3 contains 14 residues. Only in-frame clones appear in the TCRdb table, and some are missing; sequencing was by immunoSEQ multiplex PCR. The profile shows some 65,000 clones, 90% of them singletons. The specimen sequenced was peripheral blood. The TCR comes from a man aged 50 or older with COVID-19, enrolled during active disease. V is TRBV29-1 and J is TRBJ1-2; 10 nucleotides agree with TRBD1. CDR3 sequence reads: CSVEGQGAGYGYTF. The CDR3 nucleotides are TGCAGCGTTGAAGGACAGGGGGCGGGCTATGGCTACACCTTC.